These 27 T cell receptor beta chains were sequenced from one sample in a study of beta chain features in type 1 diabetes. Every isolated RNA sample was fully reverse transcribed, so sequencing captured expressed TCRB transcripts. TCRdb's table, derived via immunoSEQ multiplex PCR, lists solely in-frame clones and lacks some. The sample contains 350,000 to 450,000 clones, approximately 14% of which appear only once. The material sequenced was naive CD4+ T cells from blood. These receptors were collected from a young man in good health.

The chain has TRBV29-1 and TRBJ2-5, with TRBD2 as a possible D gene (6 bases). The V end was cut by 7 bases, the J end by 4 bases, with 19 bases between. Looked up from germline, CDR1 is SQVTM and CDR2 is ANQGSEA. This CDR3 region has 14 residues. The CDR3 nucleotides read TGCAGCGCAGGCGGGGTCCCCGGAGGAGAGACCCAGTACTTC. It encodes CSAGGVPGGETQYF.

V gene TRBV5-1 combines with J gene TRBJ2-2; D gene ambiguous. The CDR3 covers 15 residues. Germline V gene lookup returns CDR1 SGHRS and CDR2 YFSETQ. Trimming cost V 0 bases and J 6 bases, with 12 bases left between them. The CDR3 sequence is CASSLARAEAGELFF. DNA of the CDR3: TGCGCCAGCAGCTTGGCCCGTGCAGAGGCCGGGGAGCTGTTTTTT.

V and J are TRBV9 and TRBJ2-3, with 7 bases that match TRBD1. Per germline, CDR1 SGDLS and CDR2 YYNGEE. The CDR3 length is 18 residues. V shed 4 bases, J shed 2 bases, and the junction held 16 bases outside the gene matches. The CDR3 nucleotides are TGTGCCAGCAGCACCAGGGGGTTACCTTCTCCAGACACAGATACGCAGTATTTT. The encoded protein is CASSTRGLPSPDTDTQYF.

The gene calls are TRBV4-3 and TRBJ2-7, with 7 bases matching TRBD1. This CDR3 contains 15 residues. With V trimmed by 3 bases and J by 0 bases, 5 bases remained unmatched. Germline V gives CDR1 LGHNA, CDR2 YSLEER. In DNA form, the CDR3 reads TGCGCCAGCAGCCACCGGACAGGTAGCTCCTACGAGCAGTACTTC. Amino acid sequence: CASSHRTGSSYEQYF.

This clone was seen only a few times. The genes are TRBV2 and TRBJ2-5; D may be TRBD1 (6 bases). Trimming removed 8 bases at V and 1 base at J, with 14 bases between. CDR1 is SNHLY, CDR2 FYNNEI, per germline. The CDR3 consists of 14 residues. CDR3 residues: CASGGHPVQETQYF. The CDR3 DNA is TGTGCCAGCGGGGGCCATCCGGTCCAAGAGACCCAGTACTTC. Supplemented by reference TRBV2 and TRBJ2-5, the full variable domain reads EPEVTQTPSHQVTQMGQEVILRCVPISNHLYFYWYRQILGQKVEFLVSFYNNEISEKSEIFDDQFSVERPDGSNFTLKIRSTKLEDSAMYFCASGGHPVQETQYFGPGTRLLVL.

This clone was seen a handful of times. V and J are TRBV5-1 and TRBJ2-1, with 9 positions matching TRBD1. In germline, CDR1 is SGHRS, CDR2 YFSETQ. The CDR3 is 18 amino acids. Trimming at V came to 0 bases and at J to 4 bases, leaving 11 bases not matched to a gene. CDR3 sequence reads: CASSLVVAGTGTYNEQFF. The CDR3, as DNA: TGCGCCAGCAGCTTGGTGGTCGCCGGGACAGGGACATACAATGAGCAGTTCTTC.

V usage is TRBV27 and J usage is TRBJ1-4; D is perhaps TRBD1 (6 bases). Germline CDR1 is MNHEY and CDR2 is SMNVEV (reference sequence). This CDR3 contains 12 residues. V lost 4 bases and J 11 bases, leaving 11 bases between the germline ends. This CDR3 reads CASSSAGDKLFF. The CDR3 coding sequence is TGTGCCAGCAGTTCGGCAGGGGACAAACTGTTTTTT.

The rearrangement joins TRBV7-9 to TRBJ1-1, with D unresolved. The germline V and J ends were trimmed by 1 base and 3 bases, with 9 bases remaining between them. Germline CDR1 and CDR2: SEHNR and FQNEAQ (reference sequence). CDR3 length equals 14 residues. The CDR3 DNA is TGTGCCAGCAGCTTAGGAAGGGATTACACTGAAGCTTTCTTT. Its protein is CASSLGRDYTEAFF.

The chain uses TRBV25-1 and TRBJ1-1; 8 bases align to TRBD1. CDR3 length: 15 amino acids. In germline, CDR1 is MGHDK, CDR2 SYGVNS. Germline trimming cut 3 bases from V and 3 bases from J; bases unmatched to any gene: 6. CDR3 sequence (DNA): TGTGCCAGCAGTGACTCTACAGGGGGTGACACTGAAGCTTTCTTT. Translation: CASSDSTGGDTEAFF.

In its sample, this clone was seen a few times. The chain combines TRBV25-1 with TRBJ1-2; D call uncertain. There are 12 residues in the CDR3. The V gene's germline CDR1 is MGHDK and CDR2 SYGVNS. The germline V and J ends were trimmed by 6 bases and 3 bases, with 8 bases remaining between them. CDR3 residues: CASRLGHYGYTF. Here the CDR3 DNA reads TGTGCCAGCAGGCTGGGCCACTATGGCTACACCTTC.

The CDR3 sequence: CASSDRGRMGETQYF. The CDR3 DNA reads as TGTGCCAGCAGTGACCGCGGGAGGATGGGGGAGACCCAGTACTTC. V is TRBV2 and J is TRBJ2-5, with TRBD2 identical over 8 bases. The CDR3 covers 15 residues. CDR1 SNHLY and CDR2 FYNNEI come from the germline V gene. V shed 3 bases, J shed 5 bases, and the junction held 8 bases outside the gene matches.

V is TRBV28 and J is TRBJ2-5; a weak D match, TRBD2 (5 bases). Germline V gene data show CDR1 as MDHEN and CDR2 as SYDVKM. This CDR3 has 17 amino acids. Trimming left V 7 bases short and J 1 base short, with 22 bases between. The CDR3: CASMEVQGSHSQETQYF. The DNA for the CDR3 is TGTGCCAGCATGGAGGTCCAAGGGTCACACTCCCAAGAGACCCAGTACTTC.

The chain is built from TRBV7-6 and TRBJ2-1, with a possible D match to TRBD2 (5 bases). The CDR3 covers 17 residues. Deletions cut 4 bases from V and 6 bases from J, with 22 bases between. Per germline, CDR1 SGHVS and CDR2 FNYEAQ. CDR3 DNA sequence: TGTGCCAGCAGCTCCCGAACCCGGACCGGGGTATTCAATGAGCAGTTCTTC. It specifies CASSSRTRTGVFNEQFF.

In this sample, this clone turned up a few times. The V and J genes are TRBV29-1 and TRBJ2-3; no definite D call. V shed 5 bases and J shed 4 bases, with 16 bases lying between them. The CDR3 is 14 amino acids. CDR1 is SQVTM, CDR2 ANQGSEA, per germline. The CDR3 nucleotides read TGCAGCGTTCTCCCCACGGCGACTTCAGATACGCAGTATTTT. Its translation is CSVLPTATSDTQYF.

This clone was counted a few times. The DNA for the CDR3 is TGTGCCTGGGGCGGGGGGACAGCGAACACTGAAGCTTTCTTT. It codes for CAWGGGTANTEAFF. The V call is TRBV30, the J call TRBJ1-1; the match to TRBD1 covers 7 bases. Losses at the gene ends were 5 bases for V and 1 base for J; bases not matched to a gene: 7. Per germline, CDR1 GTSNPN and CDR2 SVGIG (reference sequence). The CDR3 length is 14 residues. The whole variable domain, remainder taken from reference TRBV30 and TRBJ1-1, is SQTIHQWPATLVQPVGSPLSLECTVEGTSNPNLYWYRQAAGRGLQLLFYSVGIGQISSEVPQNLSASRPQDRQFILSSKKLLLSDSGFYLCAWGGGTANTEAFFGQGTRLTVV.

Only a few counts were recorded for this clone. The rearrangement uses TRBV4-2 and TRBJ2-5; 8 nucleotides align to TRBD1. CDR1 is LGHNA, CDR2 YNFKEQ, per germline. Unmatched junction bases numbered 10, after V lost 0 bases and J lost 7 bases. The CDR3 spans 16 residues. The DNA of the CDR3 is TGTGCCAGCAGCCAAGATCCAGGGGGCGGTACGGGGACCCAGTACTTC. It yields the protein CASSQDPGGGTGTQYF.

This clone was seen a few times. The chain couples TRBV7-9 to TRBJ2-1; possibly TRBD2 for D (5 bases). CDR3 size: 14 residues. Germline-derived CDR1 and CDR2 are SEHNR and FQNEAQ (reference sequence). V was shortened by 5 bases and J by 9 bases, with 17 bases between the two germline ends. The CDR3 sequence: CASSANAAGSEQFF. CDR3 DNA: TGTGCCAGCAGCGCCAATGCGGCGGGTAGTGAGCAGTTCTTC.

This clone was observed a handful of times. The chain recombines TRBV6-5 with TRBJ2-1; 12 bases fit TRBD2. The V segment lost 4 bases and the J segment 14 bases; nucleotides outside the gene matches: 6. CDR1 MNHEY and CDR2 SVGAGI come from the germline V gene. The CDR3 spans 13 residues. CDR3 loop: CASSSHPSGREFF. In DNA, the CDR3 is TGTGCCAGCAGTTCCCACCCTAGCGGGAGGGAGTTCTTC.

This chain links TRBV25-1 with TRBJ1-1; 7 positions agree with TRBD1. The CDR3 runs to 14 residues. Per germline, CDR1 MGHDK and CDR2 SYGVNS. V dropped 4 bases and J dropped 6; count of bases not matched to a gene: 8. The CDR3 protein is CASSATGVAAEAFF. The CDR3 DNA sequence: TGTGCCAGCAGTGCAACAGGGGTGGCCGCTGAAGCTTTCTTT.

The V call is TRBV5-6, the J call TRBJ1-2; D unresolved. Per germline, CDR1 SGHDT and CDR2 YYEEEE. CDR3 length equals 13 residues. V was cut by 1 base and J by 4 bases, with 8 bases left in between. CDR3 in DNA: TGTGCCAGCAGCTTGACGGGCTTCTATGGCTACACCTTC. Protein: CASSLTGFYGYTF.

The chain recombines TRBV5-1 with TRBJ2-7; perhaps TRBD1 as D (7 bases). Trimming left V 3 bases short and J 6 bases short, with 13 bases between. This CDR3 contains 13 residues. Looked up from germline, CDR1 is SGHRS and CDR2 is YFSETQ. CDR3 in amino acids: CASSSRQGGEQYV. The CDR3 DNA is TGCGCCAGCAGCTCTCGACAGGGAGGCGAGCAGTACGTC.

This clone was counted only a few times. The V call is TRBV7-9, the J call TRBJ2-5, with 9 bases that match TRBD1. CDR1 SEHNR and CDR2 FQNEAQ come from the germline V gene (reference sequence). CDR3 length equals 16 residues. V lost 3 bases to trimming and J lost 5 bases; unmatched junction nucleotides: 10. CDR3 protein: CASSLETGGAYETQYF. DNA for the CDR3: TGTGCCAGCAGCTTGGAAACAGGGGGCGCCTATGAGACCCAGTACTTC. Full variable domain (outside the CDR3, taken from reference TRBV7-9 and TRBJ2-5): DTGVSQNPRHKITKRGQNVTFRCDPISEHNRLYWYRQTLGQGPEFLTYFQNEAQLEKSRLLSDRFSAERPKGSFSTLEIQRTEQGDSAMYLCASSLETGGAYETQYFGPGTRLLVL.

The rearrangement links TRBV2 to TRBJ2-3; 9 nucleotides align to TRBD2. The CDR3 length is 14 residues. Trimming removed 8 bases from V and 6 bases from J; junction bases left unmatched: 9. CDR1 SNHLY and CDR2 FYNNEI come from the germline V gene. CDR3 nucleotide sequence: TGTGCCAGCCGAATTGGCGCGGGAGGGGATACGCAGTATTTT. The encoded protein is CASRIGAGGDTQYF.

V usage is TRBV10-3 and J usage is TRBJ2-7, with D maybe TRBD2 (5 bases). The V and J ends lost 6 bases and 0 bases respectively, with 15 bases between them. This CDR3 has 15 amino acids. The germline CDR1 and CDR2 sequences are ENHRY and SYGVKD. CDR3 sequence: CAISFSASSSYEQYV. CDR3 nucleotides: TGTGCCATCAGCTTTAGCGCTAGTAGCTCCTACGAGCAGTACGTC.

The V and J genes are TRBV5-4 and TRBJ2-4; D remains ambiguous. This CDR3 has 14 amino acids. Between the trimmed V and J ends, which lost 9 bases and 1 base, there was a span of 14 bases. Germline CDR1 SGHNT, CDR2 YYREEE (reference sequence). CDR3 nucleotides: TGTGCCATGGACGCGTATGGGGCCAAAAACATTCAGTACTTC. Protein product: CAMDAYGAKNIQYF. Using reference TRBV5-4 and TRBJ2-4 for the parts outside the CDR3, the full variable domain is ETGVTQSPTHLIKTRGQQVTLRCSSQSGHNTVSWYQQALGQGPQFIFQYYREEENGRGNFPPRFSGLQFPNYSSELNVNALELDDSALYLCAMDAYGAKNIQYFGAGTRLSVL.

This clone was observed a handful of times. This sequence joins TRBV7-9 and TRBJ2-1, with 10 bases fitting TRBD2. The germline CDR1 and CDR2 sequences are SEHNR and FQNEAQ (reference sequence). The ends lost 1 base at V and 9 bases at J; junction bases unmatched: 3. This CDR3 contains 14 residues. The CDR3 coding sequence is TGTGCCAGCAGCTTAGACCTAGCGGGAGTTGAGCAGTTCTTC. It specifies CASSLDLAGVEQFF. The whole variable domain, remainder taken from reference TRBV7-9 and TRBJ2-1, is DTGVSQNPRHKITKRGQNVTFRCDPISEHNRLYWYRQTLGQGPEFLTYFQNEAQLEKSRLLSDRFSAERPKGSFSTLEIQRTEQGDSAMYLCASSLDLAGVEQFFGPGTRLTVL.

The rearrangement uses TRBV30 and TRBJ1-6; a possible D gene is TRBD1 (5 bases). Germline V gene lookup returns CDR1 GTSNPN and CDR2 SVGIG (reference sequence). V was pared by 1 base and J by 7 bases, with 8 bases between. The CDR3 totals 13 residues. This CDR3 reads CAWSDGGNSPLHF. CDR3 DNA sequence: TGTGCCTGGAGTGATGGGGGGAATTCACCCCTCCACTTT.